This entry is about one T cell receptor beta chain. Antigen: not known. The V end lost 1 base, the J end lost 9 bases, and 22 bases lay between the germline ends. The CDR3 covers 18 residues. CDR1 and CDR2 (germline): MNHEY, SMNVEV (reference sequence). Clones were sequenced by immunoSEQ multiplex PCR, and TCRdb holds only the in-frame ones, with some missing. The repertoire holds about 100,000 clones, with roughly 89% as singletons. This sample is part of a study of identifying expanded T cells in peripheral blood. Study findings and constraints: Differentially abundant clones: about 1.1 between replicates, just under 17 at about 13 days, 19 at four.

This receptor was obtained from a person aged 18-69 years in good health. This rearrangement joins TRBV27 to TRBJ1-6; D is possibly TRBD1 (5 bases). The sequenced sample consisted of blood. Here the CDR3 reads CASSLFFGLGRAGSPLHF. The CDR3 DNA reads TGTGCCAGCAGTTTATTCTTCGGGTTGGGCAGGGCTGGTTCACCCCTCCACTTT.